One TCR beta chain is described in this entry. The data derive from a study of cytomegalovirus exposure and HLA in healthy donors. The PCR was carried out with 60 Vbeta primers and 13 Jbeta primers. Original data processing: Later analysis identified 80 million to 85 million unique TCR beta chains, about 10 million shared. Produced via immunoSEQ multiplex PCR; TCRdb's table is partial and in-frame only. The V and J calls and the clone size are those of that table, but D and trimming were determined from the DNA. The sample lists tens of thousands of clones; roughly 80% were seen once. V trimming: 3 bases; J trimming: 7 bases; junction bases outside the gene matches: 3. The germline V gene encodes CDR1 MRHNA and CDR2 SNTAGT. The CDR3 runs 14 residues.

The origin of this receptor is a man aged 40-55 years in good health and CMV-seronegative. Sequencing was done on a sample of PBMCs. V usage is TRBV6-4 and J usage is TRBJ2-2; 9 bases line up with TRBD1. The CDR3 sequence: CASSETGGLGELFF. As DNA, the CDR3 is TGTGCCAGCAGTGAAACAGGGGGCCTCGGGGAGCTGTTTTTT.